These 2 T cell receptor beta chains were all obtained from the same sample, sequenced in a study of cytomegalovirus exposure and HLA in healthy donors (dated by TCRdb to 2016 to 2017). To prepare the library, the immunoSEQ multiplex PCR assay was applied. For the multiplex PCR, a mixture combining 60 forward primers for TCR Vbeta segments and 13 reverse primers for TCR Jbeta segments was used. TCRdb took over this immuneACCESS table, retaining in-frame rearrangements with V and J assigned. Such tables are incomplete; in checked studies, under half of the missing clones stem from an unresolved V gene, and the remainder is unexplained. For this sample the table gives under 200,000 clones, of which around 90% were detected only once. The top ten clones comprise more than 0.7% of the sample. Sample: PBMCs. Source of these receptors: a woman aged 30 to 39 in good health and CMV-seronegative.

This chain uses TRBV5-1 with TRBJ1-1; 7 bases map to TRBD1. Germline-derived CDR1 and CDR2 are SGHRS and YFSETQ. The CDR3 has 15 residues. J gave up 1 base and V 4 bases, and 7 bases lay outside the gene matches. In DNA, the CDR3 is TGCGCCAGCAGCCCCCTGACAGGGCAGAACACTGAAGCTTTCTTT. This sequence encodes CASSPLTGQNTEAFF.

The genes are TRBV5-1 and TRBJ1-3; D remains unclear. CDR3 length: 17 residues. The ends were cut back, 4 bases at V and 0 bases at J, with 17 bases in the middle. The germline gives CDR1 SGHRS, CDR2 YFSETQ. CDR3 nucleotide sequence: TGCGCCAGCAGCCCCGGTAGTCGGTCGAGCTCTGGAAACACCATATATTTT. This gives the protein CASSPGSRSSSGNTIYF.